What follows are 3 T cell receptor beta chains derived from one specimen sequenced in a study of T cell changes during pregnancy in multiple sclerosis. The protocol was immunoSEQ multiplex PCR, while the TCRdb copy is restricted to in-frame clones and leaves out a portion. The table shows some 64,000 clones, with around 92% occurring only once. The sequencing here drew on peripheral blood, taken in the first trimester of pregnancy. These receptor sequences come from a female donor with multiple sclerosis, enrolled in a pregnancy study.

This clone is a singleton in its sample. The chain uses TRBV9 and TRBJ2-7; 12 nucleotides line up with TRBD2. The J segment lost 2 bases and the V segment lost 4 bases, leaving 4 bases of the junction unmatched. The CDR3 loop spans 15 amino acids. Germline loops: CDR1 SGDLS, CDR2 YYNGEE. CDR3 residues: CASSSGLAGTYEQYF. The CDR3 DNA reads as TGTGCCAGCAGCTCAGGACTAGCGGGAACCTACGAGCAGTACTTC.

The V call is TRBV11-2, the J call TRBJ2-7, with D tentatively TRBD1 (6 bases). The CDR3 is made up of 14 amino acids. CDR1 is SGHAT and CDR2 is FQNNGV in the germline V gene. Deletions cut 3 bases from V and 2 bases from J, with 11 bases between. CDR3 bases: TGTGCCAGCAGCTTTGCCGGGACAACCTACGAGCAGTACTTC. This gives the protein CASSFAGTTYEQYF.

This clone was seen only once. The gene calls are TRBV7-9 and TRBJ1-4; D not certain. Per the germline V gene, CDR1 is SEHNR and CDR2 is FQNEAQ (reference sequence). The V end lost 5 bases, the J end lost 7 bases, and 5 bases lay between the germline ends. The CDR3 covers 11 residues. DNA for the CDR3: TGTGCCAGCAGCCCCGGTGAAAAACTGTTTTTT. Protein product: CASSPGEKLFF.